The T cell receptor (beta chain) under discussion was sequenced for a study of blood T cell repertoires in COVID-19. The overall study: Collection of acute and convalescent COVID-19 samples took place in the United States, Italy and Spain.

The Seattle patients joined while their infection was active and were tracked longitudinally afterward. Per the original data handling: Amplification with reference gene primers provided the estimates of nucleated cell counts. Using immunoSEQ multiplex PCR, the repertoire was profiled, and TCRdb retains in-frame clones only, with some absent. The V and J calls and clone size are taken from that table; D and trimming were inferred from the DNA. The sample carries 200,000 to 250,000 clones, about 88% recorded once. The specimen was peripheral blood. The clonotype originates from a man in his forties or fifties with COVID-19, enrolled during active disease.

In DNA, the CDR3 is TGTGCCAGCAGTTCCAGGGGGCTGGGCGAGCAGTACTTC. Its translation: CASSSRGLGEQYF. V and J are TRBV6-5 and TRBJ2-7, with TRBD1 identical over 8 bases. V trimming: 4 bases; J trimming: 6 bases; junction bases outside the gene matches: 5. The germline gives CDR1 MNHEY, CDR2 SVGAGI. The CDR3 is 13 residues long.